The 5 T cell receptor beta chains below were found in one sample sequenced in a study of T cells in Graves' hyperthyroidism and ophthalmopathy. Amplification of TCR beta CDR3 regions was performed using RNA transcripts as template. HTBI primers drove first-round RT-PCR of the TCR CDR3. Via MiXCR, TCRdb re-called the multiplex PCR reads, giving one row per CDR3 protein. Of about 530,000 distinct CDR3 sequences detected, approximately 17% appear once; the ten largest clones hold approximately 16%. The material sequenced was blood. These receptors originate from a woman aged 18 to 35 with Graves' ophthalmopathy.

This clonotype was counted many times. The J gene is TRBJ1-6, the V gene TRBV28; 8 nucleotides line up with TRBD1. This CDR3 has 16 residues. Germline trimming cut 6 bases from V and 1 base from J; bases unmatched to any gene: 5. Germline-derived CDR1 and CDR2 are MDHEN and SYDVKM. The CDR3 sequence: CASRYRGRSYNSPLHF. CDR3 DNA sequence: TGTGCCAGCAGATACAGGGGGAGATCCTATAATTCACCCCTCCACTTT. Supplemented by reference TRBV28 and TRBJ1-6, the full variable domain reads DVKVTQSSRYLVKRTGEKVFLECVQDMDHENMFWYRQDPGLGLRLIYFSYDVKMKEKGDIPEGYSVSREKKERFSLILESASTNQTSMYLCASRYRGRSYNSPLHFGNGTRLTVT.

This clonotype was picked up many times. V gene TRBV3-1 combines with J gene TRBJ2-1, with D unresolved. The length of the CDR3 is 13 residues. V lost 4 bases, J lost 6 bases, and 10 bases lay in between. From germline, CDR1 is LGHDT and CDR2 YNNKEL (reference sequence). This chain's CDR3 is CASSLVRSNEQFF. The DNA of the CDR3 is TGTGCCAGCAGCCTCGTCCGGAGCAATGAGCAGTTCTTC.

V and J are TRBV4-2 and TRBJ1-1; a possible D gene is TRBD1 (5 bases). The CDR3 runs 15 residues. Germline V lookup: CDR1 LGHNA, CDR2 YNFKEQ. Trimming cost V 1 base and J 4 bases, with 13 bases left between them. The CDR3 sequence is CASSQGEGMSTEAFF. The CDR3 region has the DNA TGTGCCAGCAGCCAAGGGGAGGGGATGAGCACTGAAGCTTTCTTT.

This clonotype was seen a few times. The V call is TRBV5-5, the J call TRBJ1-2; 9 bases agree with TRBD1. With 2 bases clipped from V and 4 bases from J, the junction kept 3 bases outside the gene matches. CDR1 and CDR2 (germline): SGHKS, YYEKEE (reference sequence). The CDR3 extends over 14 amino acids. In DNA, the CDR3 is TGTGCCAGCAGCTTTGGACAGGGGACCTATGGCTACACCTTC. This gives the protein CASSFGQGTYGYTF. Based on the CDR3 plus reference TRBV5-5 and TRBJ1-2, the full variable domain is DAGVTQSPTHLIKTRGQQVTLRCSPISGHKSVSWYQQVLGQGPQFIFQYYEKEERGRGNFPDRFSARQFPNYSSELNVNALLLGDSALYLCASSFGQGTYGYTFGSGTRLTVV.

This clonotype came up many times. CDR3 sequence: CASSQEVGSYEQYF. The CDR3 DNA reads TGCGCCAGCAGCCAAGAAGTAGGCTCCTACGAGCAGTACTTC. This chain connects TRBV4-3 to TRBJ2-7; D is uncertain. Germline V gives CDR1 LGHNA, CDR2 YSLEER. Deletions cut 0 bases from V and 0 bases from J, with 6 bases between. The CDR3 has 14 residues.